A selection of T cell receptor beta chains follows, all from one sample in a study of blood T cell repertoires in COVID-19. Here immunoSEQ multiplex PCR was the method, and the copy in TCRdb shows in-frame clones only, minus some. The table has roughly 380,000 clones, over 75% seen once. The sequenced sample consisted of PBMCs or T cells enriched from blood (not recorded which). These receptors all stem from a man aged 25 to 40 who had recovered from COVID-19. CDR3s include the opening cysteine and the closing phenylalanine or tryptophan. The D gene is left open where the match is weak. Size is stated for part of the rows, as once, few or many counts, or as a class when the clone is expanded.

TGTGCCAGCAGCTTGGGCGCGCGCCCTGAAGCTTTCTTT	CASSLGARPEAFF	-	TRBV5-4	13	-	TRBJ1-1
TGTGCCAGCTCACCAGGAGGTTGGAACACTGAAGCTTTCTTT	CASSPGGWNTEAFF	-	TRBV18	14	-	TRBJ1-1
TGTGCCAGCAGCCCCTGGGGGGGGGCGCTGAGTGAAAAACTGTTTTTT	CASSPWGGALSEKLFF	-	TRBV14	16	-	TRBJ1-4
TGTGCCAGCACCCCCACATACACTGAAGCTTTCTTT	CASTPTYTEAFF	-	TRBV6-5	12	-	TRBJ1-1
TGTGCCAGCAGTGGCCCCGGAGGAAGAGAGCAGTTCTTC	CASSGPGGREQFF	-	TRBV25-1	13	-	TRBJ2-1
TGTGCCAGCAGCGTGGACCTCGGGGATGGCTACACCTTC	CASSVDLGDGYTF	-	TRBV9	13	-	TRBJ1-2
TGTGCCAGCAGAAACTTTGCGACTGGCAACACCGGGGAGCTGTTTTTT	CASRNFATGNTGELFF	-	TRBV27	16	-	TRBJ2-2
TGTGCCAGCAGTGGTGGGGAGGCGGGCTATGGCTACACCTTC	CASSGGEAGYGYTF	-	TRBV2	14	-	TRBJ1-2
TGTGCCAGCAGCCAAGAATTGCCCTATTACGAGCAGTACTTC	CASSQELPYYEQYF	-	TRBV3-1/TRBV3-2	14	-	TRBJ2-7
TGCGCCAGCAGCCTGACAGGGGGCCTGAACACCGGGGAGCTGTTTTTT	CASSLTGGLNTGELFF	TRBD1	TRBV4-1	16	-	TRBJ2-2
TGCGCCAGCAGCGAGGGACAGGGGAGAATGCCCCAGCATTTT	CASSEGQGRMPQHF	TRBD1	TRBV5-1	14	-	TRBJ1-5
TGTGCCAGTAGTATGACCGGGACAGGGGCCTATGGCTACACCTTC	CASSMTGTGAYGYTF	TRBD1	TRBV19	15	-	TRBJ1-2
TGTGCCAGCAGCTCCCGGGACAGGGGCTACACCTTC	CASSSRDRGYTF	TRBD1	TRBV7-9	12	-	TRBJ1-2
TGCGCCAGCAGCCAAGAGGGACAGAGACCCTACGAGCAGTACTTC	CASSQEGQRPYEQYF	TRBD1	TRBV4-1	15	few	TRBJ2-7
TGTGCCAGTAGCCCAGGGACAGGAAAAGGGACCGGGGAGCTGTTTTTT	CASSPGTGKGTGELFF	TRBD1	TRBV19	16	once	TRBJ2-2
TGTGCCAGTAGTATCCTCACTTCTAACTATGGCTACACCTTC	CASSILTSNYGYTF	-	TRBV19	14	many	TRBJ1-2
TGTGCCAGCAGCTCGCGAGGGACAGGGTTAAATTCACCCCTCCACTTT	CASSSRGTGLNSPLHF	TRBD1	TRBV11-2	16	-	TRBJ1-6
TGTGCCAGCAGTCCTGCCGGTTTACGATATGGCTACACCTTC	CASSPAGLRYGYTF	-	TRBV7-9	14	-	TRBJ1-2
TGTGCCAGCCGGGACATCCCTAATGGCTACACCTTC	CASRDIPNGYTF	-	TRBV19	12	once	TRBJ1-2
TGTGCCAGCAGTGAACCAGGGTTGGACTATGGCTACACCTTC	CASSEPGLDYGYTF	-	TRBV6-1	14	-	TRBJ1-2
TGTGCCAGCAGTGCAGGGGTTGAAGCTTTCTTT	CASSAGVEAFF	-	TRBV27	11	-	TRBJ1-1
TGTGCCAGCAGCCAGGCAGGTTTAAGCTCTGGAAACACCATATATTTT	CASSQAGLSSGNTIYF	-	TRBV3-1/TRBV3-2	16	-	TRBJ1-3
TGTGCCATCAGTGTTAATGGGACAGTCTCCTACGAGCAGTACTTC	CAISVNGTVSYEQYF	TRBD1	TRBV10-3	15	-	TRBJ2-7
TGTGCCAGCAGCTGGGGGGGGGTCAATGAGCAGTTCTTC	CASSWGGVNEQFF	TRBD2	TRBV7-6	13	-	TRBJ2-1
TGTGCCACCAGCAGGGGGACAGGGGGCAGGGGCAATCAGCCCCAGCATTTT	CATSRGTGGRGNQPQHF	TRBD1	TRBV15	17	-	TRBJ1-5
TGCGCCAGCCACTTGGGGGGAGGACTTAATGAAAAACTGTTTTTT	CASHLGGGLNEKLFF	-	TRBV5-1	15	once	TRBJ1-4
TGTGCCAGCACTGGACAGGGGGCCACCGGGGAGCTGTTTTTT	CASTGQGATGELFF	TRBD1	TRBV7-3	14	-	TRBJ2-2
TGTGCCAGCAATGTACAGGGCTACGAGCAGTACTTC	CASNVQGYEQYF	-	TRBV2	12	once	TRBJ2-7
TGTGCCAGCTCACGACAGGGGGCTGAAGCTTTCTTT	CASSRQGAEAFF	TRBD1	TRBV18	12	few	TRBJ1-1